Below are 5 T cell receptor beta chains sequenced from a single sample in a study of T cell repertoires in cytomegalovirus infection. TCRdb fed the reads into MiXCR, producing one record per CDR3 protein. The data hold 600,000 to 800,000 distinct CDR3 sequences, with around 24% observed a single time. The sample comprised CD8+ T cells from PBMCs. These receptors originate from a human donor in good health (CMV status not recorded). Some clones in this sample may be carry-over from other donors' samples.

The chain joins TRBV4-2 to TRBJ2-5; TRBD2 is a possible D gene (5 bases). Germline loops: CDR1 LGHNA, CDR2 YNFKEQ. The germline V and J ends were trimmed by 0 bases and 0 bases, with 8 bases remaining between them. The CDR3 is made up of 15 amino acids. This CDR3 reads CASSQEGVNQETQYF. The CDR3 DNA sequence: TGTGCCAGCAGCCAAGAGGGAGTGAACCAAGAGACCCAGTACTTC.

This clonotype was recorded many times. The chain links TRBV24-1 to TRBJ1-5; D is perhaps TRBD1 (6 bases). Germline assignment: CDR1 KGHDR and CDR2 SFDVKD. V was clipped by 3 bases and J by 7 bases, with 18 bases between them. CDR3 size: 16 residues. The CDR3 DNA is TGTGCCACCAGTGATGCAGACGGGCAGGGGAGACAGCCCCAGCATTTT. Its translation: CATSDADGQGRQPQHF.

The chain carries TRBV2 and TRBJ2-1, with 9 nucleotides matching TRBD1. J gave up 8 bases and V 8 bases, and 7 bases lay outside the gene matches. CDR1 is SNHLY, CDR2 FYNNEI, per germline. The length of the CDR3 is 13 residues. The CDR3 sequence is CASSIGTGYEQFF. The DNA of the CDR3 is TGTGCCAGCTCGATAGGGACAGGGTATGAGCAGTTCTTC.

This clonotype was counted at least ten times. One end of the junction fails to match germline, which may point to a read error. The chain joins TRBV7-7 to TRBJ2-5, with D unclear. The CDR3 covers 16 residues. Per germline, CDR1 SSHAT and CDR2 FNYEAQ (reference sequence). The CDR3 reads CASSLAGRDGRETQYF. The CDR3 DNA sequence: TGTGCTAGCAGCTTAGCAGGAAGGGATGGGCGAGAGACCCAGTACTTC.

This clonotype was counted at least ten times. The rearrangement links TRBV7-8 to TRBJ1-2; no definite D call. Trimming left V 6 bases short and J 0 bases short, with 14 bases between. Germline lookup yields CDR1 SGHVS and CDR2 FQNEAQ. The CDR3 has 15 residues. The CDR3 DNA reads TGTGCCAGCAGTTATCACCCTAAAGCTAACTATGGCTACACCTTC. As protein: CASSYHPKANYGYTF.